Included here is one T cell receptor beta chain sequence, with context. The antigen remains undetermined. The sample belongs to a study of Ad26.COV2.S vaccination and SARS-CoV-2 variants. The treatment was: roughly 20 received Ad26.COV2.S at low or high dose, single or two shots; about 5 received placebo; per-sample allocation not given. The samples were gathered on day 63 after the first injection of vaccine or placebo. This CDR3 comprises 13 residues. Trimming cost V 0 bases and J 5 bases, with 9 bases left between them. The V gene's germline CDR1 is SGHKS and CDR2 YYEKEE (reference sequence). General study results and limits: Once vaccination had occurred, spike-specific CD8+ and CD4+ T cell responses reportedly showed substantial breadth.

TCRdb keeps only in-frame clones here, not all; method: immunoSEQ multiplex PCR. The sample yields around 300,000 clones, 86% seen once. Sequenced here: peripheral blood, sampled in a trial of Ad26.COV2.S vaccine versus placebo. This chain uses TRBV5-5 with TRBJ2-7; D is unclear. This sequence was found in a person aged 18-60 years who received the Ad26.COV2.S COVID-19 vaccine or a placebo. The CDR3 is CASSLEPRDEQYF. CDR3 DNA sequence: TGTGCCAGCAGCTTGGAACCTCGGGACGAGCAGTACTTC.